The sequence of this T cell receptor beta chain was determined in a study of shared clonotypes between healthy human individuals. About the study: Researchers drew samples from two women and a few men aged 18 to 49. Three plates each covered CD4 naive and memory; CD8 naive two, CD8 memory one.

Per germline, CDR1 MDHEN and CDR2 SYDVKM. The CDR3 covers 17 residues. With V trimmed by 6 bases and J by 3 bases, 14 bases remained unmatched. Assay runs were performed at deep level. Sequenced by immunoSEQ multiplex PCR; TCRdb stores in-frame clones only, minus some. This table holds more than 2 million clones, 80% to 95% found once. Points on this clone: The antigen remains undetermined.

Notes on the study in general: Despite large depth, rarefaction showed incomplete sorted-subset sequencing.

Naive CD8 populations comprised CD45RO-negative cells positively selected for CCR7, excluding terminally differentiated effector memory CD45RA+ cells. The receptor comes from a man in his late teens or twenties in good health. Some clones in this sample may be carry-over from other donors' samples. Sequenced material: naive CD8+ T cells from PBMCs. J is TRBJ2-3 and V is TRBV28, with 8 bases matching TRBD1. The CDR3 is CASSNIPDRARTDTQYF. The DNA of the CDR3 is TGTGCCAGCAGCAACATCCCGGACAGGGCACGGACAGATACGCAGTATTTT.